This is a list of T cell receptor beta chains from one sample in a study of T cell clones after liver transplantation. Profiling relied on immunoSEQ multiplex PCR, and the TCRdb table lists in-frame clones only, not all of them. The table records 70,000 to 85,000 clones, around 80% of them present only once. Sequencing used CD4+ T cells from blood, obtained before liver transplant. The receptors come from a human donor who received a liver transplant. Each CDR3 is given with its conserved first and last residue. Each record gives: CDR3 protein, CDR3 DNA, clone size, J gene, D gene, V gene. The D gene is left open where the match is weak. Only part of the rows carry a size: once, few, many, or a class if the clone is expanded.

CASSNAQRGRDEQYF	TGTGCCAGCAGCAACGCTCAAAGGGGGCGCGACGAGCAGTACTTC	once	TRBJ2-7	TRBD1	TRBV11-2
CASIPPGAPNTEAFF	TGTGCCAGCATTCCACCGGGGGCCCCCAACACTGAAGCTTTCTTT	-	TRBJ1-1	-	TRBV6-1
CASSPRLAGVSSTGELFF	TGTGCCAGCTCACCACGACTAGCGGGAGTTAGTAGCACCGGGGAGCTGTTTTTT	-	TRBJ2-2	TRBD2	TRBV18
CANVRTGTPVKQPQHF	TGTGCCAACGTCCGGACAGGGACCCCGGTCAAGCAGCCCCAGCATTTT	-	TRBJ1-5	TRBD1	TRBV27
CATVRWRTDTQYF	TGTGCCACCGTGAGATGGCGCACAGATACGCAGTATTTT	-	TRBJ2-3	-	TRBV6-1
CASSFGQNTDTQYF	TGTGCCAGCAGTTTTGGACAGAACACAGATACGCAGTATTTT	few	TRBJ2-3	-	TRBV27
CASSLQWGEQYF	TGTGCCAGCAGTTTACAGTGGGGCGAGCAGTACTTC	-	TRBJ2-7	-	TRBV28
CASRLMEAGEQYF	TGCGCCAGCAGGCTTATGGAGGCAGGCGAGCAGTACTTC	few	TRBJ2-7	-	TRBV10-2
CSVDPLGASGYQETQYF	TGCAGCGTTGACCCCCTAGGAGCTAGCGGGTACCAAGAGACCCAGTACTTC	-	TRBJ2-5	TRBD2	TRBV29-1
CASSQDLGDTQYF	TGCGCCAGCAGCCAAGATCTGGGAGATACGCAGTATTTT	-	TRBJ2-3	-	TRBV4-3
CASSLRGENYEQYF	TGCGCCAGCAGCTTGCGTGGGGAGAACTACGAGCAGTACTTC	-	TRBJ2-7	-	TRBV5-1
CASRLGGPGDTQYF	TGTGCCAGCAGGCTGGGCGGCCCGGGGGATACGCAGTATTTT	-	TRBJ2-3	-	TRBV28
CASSVEGYGELFF	TGTGCCAGCAGCGTAGAGGGGTACGGGGAGCTGTTTTTT	few	TRBJ2-2	-	TRBV9
CASRYFAGGYNEQFF	TGCGCCAGCCGGTACTTCGCGGGAGGGTACAATGAGCAGTTCTTC	-	TRBJ2-1	TRBD2	TRBV5-1
CASRRTGVGNQPQHF	TGTGCCAGCAGGCGTACAGGGGTCGGCAATCAGCCCCAGCATTTT	few	TRBJ1-5	TRBD1	TRBV28
CASSLFAGVGYTF	TGTGCCAGCAGTTTATTTGCCGGGGTTGGCTACACCTTC	-	TRBJ1-2	-	TRBV28
CASSSPHYGYTF	TGTGCCAGCAGCTCCCCCCACTATGGCTACACCTTC	-	TRBJ1-2	-	TRBV28
CASSLGGGKYSQYF	TGTGCCAGCAGCTTGGGGGGTGGGAAGTATTCGCAGTATTTT	-	TRBJ2-3	-	TRBV7-9
CASSTNTGTSGSASYNEQFF	TGCGCCAGCAGCACCAACACCGGGACTAGCGGGAGTGCGTCCTACAATGAGCAGTTCTTC	few	TRBJ2-1	TRBD2	TRBV5-1
CASSYGRAYEQYF	TGTGCCAGCAGTTATGGCCGAGCCTACGAGCAGTACTTC	-	TRBJ2-7	-	TRBV6-6
CASSEVFRADTIYF	TGTGCCAGCAGTGAAGTTTTTCGTGCGGACACCATATATTTT	-	TRBJ1-3	-	TRBV6-1
CATSRDSASVNTEAFF	TGTGCCACCAGCAGAGATTCGGCCAGCGTGAACACTGAAGCTTTCTTT	-	TRBJ1-1	-	TRBV15
CASKTGGPNTIYF	TGTGCCAGCAAAACAGGGGGCCCAAACACCATATATTTT	-	TRBJ1-3	TRBD1	TRBV28
CASSLMGITTTNEQFF	TGTGCCAGCAGTTTAATGGGGATCACCACAACCAATGAGCAGTTCTTC	-	TRBJ2-1	-	TRBV28
CASRVRTLLKSNQPQHF	TGTGCCAGCCGAGTCCGGACCCTTCTCAAGAGCAATCAGCCCCAGCATTTT	-	TRBJ1-5	-	TRBV27
CASSNRGNTEAFF	TGTGCCAGCAGTAACAGGGGAAACACTGAAGCTTTCTTT	-	TRBJ1-1	TRBD1	TRBV2
CAAGQGGGTEAFF	TGTGCCGCAGGGCAGGGAGGTGGCACTGAAGCTTTCTTT	-	TRBJ1-1	-	TRBV2
CASSSLSGSRSDTQYF	TGCGCCAGCAGCTCACTAAGCGGGAGTCGGTCAGATACGCAGTATTTT	-	TRBJ2-3	TRBD2	TRBV5-1
CASSVGGAFTDTQYF	TGTGCCAGCAGCGTAGGGGGTGCTTTCACAGATACGCAGTATTTT	-	TRBJ2-3	-	TRBV9
CASSSTGMNTEAFF	TGCGCCAGCAGTTCGACAGGGATGAACACTGAAGCTTTCTTT	-	TRBJ1-1	TRBD1	TRBV10-2
CASSQDFSNQPQHF	TGTGCCAGCTCACAGGACTTTAGCAATCAGCCCCAGCATTTT	-	TRBJ1-5	-	TRBV18
CASSVPGSGTEAFF	TGCGCCAGCAGCGTACCAGGGTCGGGGACTGAAGCTTTCTTT	-	TRBJ1-1	-	TRBV5-1
CASSLSRRIGNTIYF	TGCGCCAGCAGCCTCTCCAGGCGGATCGGAAACACCATATATTTT	-	TRBJ1-3	-	TRBV4-3
CASTPGQPNYGYTF	TGTGCCAGCACACCTGGACAGCCTAACTATGGCTACACCTTC	-	TRBJ1-2	-	TRBV28
CAWSARGKDEKLFF	TGTGCCTGGAGTGCCCGGGGGAAGGATGAAAAACTGTTTTTT	-	TRBJ1-4	-	TRBV30
CASSFSGTETSTDTQYF	TGTGCCAGCAGTTTTAGCGGGACTGAGACTAGCACAGATACGCAGTATTTT	-	TRBJ2-3	TRBD2	TRBV28
CASSLTRRQETQYF	TGCGCCAGCAGCCTGACAAGAAGACAAGAGACCCAGTACTTC	-	TRBJ2-5	-	TRBV5-1
CASSPVIAGGPYEQYF	TGTGCCAGCTCACCAGTTATAGCGGGAGGGCCCTACGAGCAGTACTTC	-	TRBJ2-7	TRBD2	TRBV18
CASSLGIQETQYF	TGTGCCAGCAGCTTGGGAATTCAGGAGACCCAGTACTTC	-	TRBJ2-5	-	TRBV11-3
CASSLEEREGRVEQFF	TGTGCCAGCAGCTTAGAGGAGCGGGAGGGGAGGGTTGAGCAGTTCTTC	-	TRBJ2-1	TRBD2	TRBV7-9
CASSLAQGAFSMNTEAFF	TGTGCCAGCAGTTTAGCCCAGGGGGCATTTTCCATGAACACTGAAGCTTTCTTT	-	TRBJ1-1	TRBD1	TRBV27
CASSYRGKTNEKLFF	TGTGCCAGCAGCTACCGGGGAAAAACTAATGAAAAACTGTTTTTT	-	TRBJ1-4	-	TRBV5-6
CASSLRTSGTDTQYF	TGCGCCAGCAGCCTAAGGACTAGCGGCACAGATACGCAGTATTTT	-	TRBJ2-3	TRBD2	TRBV4-3
CASSPDTDTQYF	TGTGCCAGCTCACCAGACACAGATACGCAGTATTTT	-	TRBJ2-3	-	TRBV18
CASSHSTSGSGYEQYF	TGTGCCAGCAGCCACTCGACTAGCGGGAGTGGTTACGAGCAGTACTTC	few	TRBJ2-7	TRBD2	TRBV7-9
CASSRFLARYNEQFF	TGTGCCAGTTCCCGGTTTTTAGCGCGATACAATGAGCAGTTCTTC	-	TRBJ2-1	-	TRBV19
CASSLDPGTGDDYGYTF	TGCGCCAGCAGCTTGGACCCCGGGACAGGGGACGACTATGGCTACACCTTC	-	TRBJ1-2	TRBD1	TRBV5-1
CASSAWGGNQETQYF	TGTGCCAGCAGCGCCTGGGGGGGAAATCAAGAGACCCAGTACTTC	-	TRBJ2-5	TRBD2	TRBV28
CASSLLADYEQYF	TGTGCCAGCAGTCTACTAGCGGACTACGAGCAGTACTTC	-	TRBJ2-7	TRBD2	TRBV28
CASSLWAGTGNGYTF	TGTGCCAGCAGTTTATGGGCCGGGACAGGGAATGGCTACACCTTC	-	TRBJ1-2	TRBD1	TRBV28
CASSYTTGGRNYGYTF	TGTGCCAGCAGCTACACGACAGGGGGCAGGAACTATGGCTACACCTTC	-	TRBJ1-2	TRBD1	TRBV28
CASSYGGGGGNYGYTF	TGTGCCAGCAGTTATGGGGGGGGCGGTGGTAACTATGGCTACACCTTC	few	TRBJ1-2	-	TRBV6-9
CASSLAGSQGAFF	TGCGCCAGCAGCTTGGCTGGGTCCCAAGGAGCTTTCTTT	-	TRBJ1-1	-	TRBV5-1
CASSLLLSSGSYEQYF	TGTGCCAGCAGCTTGCTTCTCTCTAGCGGGAGCTACGAGCAGTACTTC	-	TRBJ2-7	TRBD2	TRBV5-4